The next 28 T cell receptor beta chains were all read from a single sample in a study of CD8 T cells in ankylosing spondylitis. TCRdb fed the 5' RACE reads into MiXCR, producing one record per CDR3 protein. The data show roughly 230,000 distinct CDR3 sequences, about 10% seen once. The sequenced material came from blood, either unsorted or a sorted T cell fraction (not recorded which). The source of these receptors is a male donor with ankylosing spondylitis or in good health (not recorded which).

The chain links TRBV10-2 to TRBJ1-2, with no clear D. Germline assignment: CDR1 WSHSY and CDR2 SAAADI. The CDR3 is 12 residues long. Trimming stripped 8 bases from V and 7 bases from J, with 14 bases between. CDR3: CASRAGEGGYTF. The DNA for the CDR3 is TGCGCCAGCCGGGCCGGGGAGGGTGGCTACACCTTC.

This clonotype appeared many times. The rearrangement links TRBV20-1 to TRBJ2-5; 7 bases match TRBD2. Unmatched junction bases numbered 10, after V lost 7 bases and J lost 5 bases. CDR1 DFQATT and CDR2 SNEGSKA come from the germline V gene (reference sequence). The CDR3 has 13 residues. DNA for the CDR3: TGCAGTGTGGCAAGCGGGATTTACGAGACCCAGTACTTC. Its translation is CSVASGIYETQYF.

This clonotype was recorded many times. The chain carries TRBV5-1 and TRBJ1-1; D is unresolved. Trimming removed 1 base at V and 5 bases at J, with 9 bases between. The CDR3 contains 13 residues. The germline V gene encodes CDR1 SGHRS and CDR2 YFSETQ. CDR3 nucleotides: TGCGCCAGCAGCTTGAACGTCGGAACTGAAGCTTTCTTT. Protein: CASSLNVGTEAFF.

The chain links TRBV7-2 to TRBJ2-7; D call uncertain. V lost 1 base, J lost 2 bases, and 6 bases lay in between. The CDR3 consists of 13 residues. Germline CDR1 and CDR2: SGHTA and FQGNSA. CDR3 protein: CASSLEVAYEQYF. The CDR3 bases are TGTGCCAGCAGCTTAGAGGTCGCCTACGAGCAGTACTTC.

This clonotype occurred a few times. The CDR3 sequence is CASSRGGASGETQYF. For the CDR3, the DNA is TGCGCCAGCAGCCGTGGGGGGGCGTCTGGAGAGACCCAGTACTTC. This chain joins TRBV5-1 and TRBJ2-5, with D perhaps matching TRBD2 (7 bases). The CDR3 length is 15 residues. V lost 4 bases, J lost 4 bases, and 17 bases lay in between. Germline CDR1 is SGHRS and CDR2 is YFSETQ.

This clonotype was observed many times. The chain combines TRBV3-1 with TRBJ2-1; the D gene is possibly TRBD2 (5 bases). The CDR3 spans 13 residues. V was pared by 1 base and J by 6 bases, with 7 bases between. Germline assignment: CDR1 LGHDT and CDR2 YNNKEL (reference sequence). In DNA, the CDR3 is TGTGCCAGCAGCCAAGCGGGAAGCAATGAGCAGTTCTTC. Its protein is CASSQAGSNEQFF.

Turning to this clonotype: A clone one base away is much larger, so this may be a read error. This chain joins TRBV2 and TRBJ2-7; TRBD2 matches at 7 bases. The CDR3 totals 13 residues. V gave up 6 bases and J gave up 4 bases; unmatched junction bases: 6. Germline V lookup: CDR1 SNHLY, CDR2 FYNNEI. This CDR3 reads CASSHNSGYEQYF. The CDR3 nucleotides are TGTGCCAGCAGCCATAATAGCGGGTACGAGCAGTACTTC.

In its sample, this clonotype was seen many times. This rearrangement joins TRBV5-1 to TRBJ2-5; tentative D call: TRBD1 (6 bases). Germline values: CDR1 SGHRS, CDR2 YFSETQ. The CDR3 has 13 amino acids. V was cut by 2 bases and J by 2 bases, with 7 bases left in between. CDR3 coding DNA: TGCGCCAGCAGCTTCGGGACACAAGAGACCCAGTACTTC. This translates into CASSFGTQETQYF.

This clonotype was counted at least ten times. The gene calls are TRBV9 and TRBJ2-3; possibly TRBD1 or TRBD2 for D (5 bases each). V was shortened by 4 bases and J by 5 bases, with 20 bases between the two germline ends. Germline V gene data show CDR1 as SGDLS and CDR2 as YYNGEE. This CDR3 has 16 residues. The CDR3 loop is CASSPGSPGLKDTQYF. The CDR3 region has the DNA TGTGCCAGCAGCCCAGGGAGCCCTGGATTAAAAGATACGCAGTATTTT.

This clonotype was observed at least ten times. Written as DNA, the CDR3 is TGCAGCGTTGTGGAGAGCTCTGGAAACACCATATATTTT. Residues: CSVVESSGNTIYF. The chain combines TRBV29-1 with TRBJ1-3; unclear D gene. This CDR3 has 13 amino acids. Between the trimmed V and J ends, which lost 4 bases and 0 bases, there was a span of 7 bases. Germline lookup yields CDR1 SQVTM and CDR2 ANQGSEA.

This clonotype was picked up many times. The V gene is TRBV12-3 or TRBV12-4, the J gene TRBJ2-1, with a tentative D call TRBD1 (6 bases). Trimming cost V 6 bases and J 0 bases, with 12 bases left between them. The CDR3 is made up of 15 amino acids. CDR3 bases: TGTGCCAGCAGCCCGAGGACAGACTCCTACAATGAGCAGTTCTTC. Protein product: CASSPRTDSYNEQFF.

The rearrangement joins TRBV10-3 to TRBJ2-2; the D is unclear. V was pared by 3 bases and J by 6 bases, with 8 bases between. Germline CDR1 ENHRY, CDR2 SYGVKD. The CDR3 loop spans 13 amino acids. Here the CDR3 reads CAISDITAGELFF. The CDR3 DNA reads as TGTGCCATCAGTGACATAACGGCCGGGGAGCTGTTTTTT.

In its sample, this clonotype was seen many times. V and J are TRBV5-1 and TRBJ2-2, with 9 nucleotides matching TRBD1. The CDR3 sequence is 14 residues long. Per germline, CDR1 SGHRS and CDR2 YFSETQ. Trimming at V came to 7 bases and at J to 4 bases, leaving 5 bases not matched to a gene. The CDR3, as DNA: TGCGCCAGCCGGACAGGGGAAGTCACCGGGGAGCTGTTTTTT. This sequence encodes CASRTGEVTGELFF.

This clonotype was recorded many times. CDR3 DNA sequence: TGTGCCAGCTCACCCTGGGGGTCCTCGGAGACCCAGTACTTC. It specifies CASSPWGSSETQYF. The V call is TRBV18, the J call TRBJ2-5; D is tentatively TRBD1 or TRBD2 (5 bases each). The CDR3 contains 14 residues. The V gene's germline CDR1 is KGHSH and CDR2 LQKENI. The V and J ends lost 3 bases and 5 bases respectively, with 13 bases between them.

This clonotype has ten or more counts. This sequence joins TRBV20-1 and TRBJ2-5; 9 positions match TRBD1. This CDR3 is 14 amino acids long. Germline V CDR1 and CDR2: DFQATT, SNEGSKA (reference sequence). Unmatched junction bases numbered 4, after V lost 3 bases and J lost 2 bases. CDR3 DNA: TGCAGTGCTAGCGGGGACAGGGCTCAAGAGACCCAGTACTTC. It specifies CSASGDRAQETQYF.

In this sample, this clonotype turned up many times. The chain is built from TRBV29-1 and TRBJ2-1; the match to TRBD2 covers 15 bases. The V gene end was trimmed by 6 bases and the J gene end by 10 bases; junction bases not matched to a gene: 13. The CDR3 sequence is 16 residues long. The germline V gene has CDR1 SQVTM and CDR2 ANQGSEA. The CDR3 loop is CSVAGLAGGPQGEQFF. For the CDR3, the DNA is TGCAGCGTCGCGGGACTAGCGGGGGGACCGCAAGGAGAGCAGTTCTTC.

The chain joins TRBV20-1 to TRBJ2-5, with a possible D match to TRBD2 (5 bases). The germline V gene encodes CDR1 DFQATT and CDR2 SNEGSKA (reference sequence). The length of the CDR3 is 13 residues. Trimming left V 6 bases short and J 0 bases short, with 11 bases between. For the CDR3, the DNA is TGCAGTGCCCTCCCGGGATACCAAGAGACCCAGTACTTC. This translates into CSALPGYQETQYF.

This clonotype came up many times. V is TRBV6-2 or TRBV6-3 and J is TRBJ2-5; tentative D call: TRBD2 (5 bases). CDR1 and CDR2 from the germline V gene are MNHEY and SVGEGT. CDR3 length: 16 amino acids. Trimming took 2 bases from V and 4 from J, leaving 17 bases between them. The CDR3 DNA reads as TGTGCCAGCAGTTACCCACTTGCCGGGGTAGCAGAGACCCAGTACTTC. Protein product: CASSYPLAGVAETQYF.

J is TRBJ2-2 and V is TRBV5-1; D is unclear. V lost 7 bases to trimming and J lost 6 bases, with 10 bases between them. The CDR3 sequence is 12 residues long. The germline V gene has CDR1 SGHRS and CDR2 YFSETQ. The CDR3 spells CASGSVAGELFF. As DNA, the CDR3 is TGCGCCAGCGGAAGTGTTGCCGGGGAGCTGTTTTTT.

This clonotype was seen a handful of times. The chain carries TRBV7-9 and TRBJ2-5; a possible D gene is TRBD1 (5 bases). The germline gives CDR1 SEHNR, CDR2 FQNEAQ (reference sequence). Trimming stripped 5 bases from V and 1 base from J, with 11 bases between. This CDR3 is 14 amino acids long. This CDR3 is CASSPDRVQETQYF. The CDR3 nucleotides are TGTGCCAGCAGCCCAGACAGAGTCCAAGAGACCCAGTACTTC. Variable domain in full (rest from reference TRBV7-9 and TRBJ2-5): DTGVSQNPRHKITKRGQNVTFRCDPISEHNRLYWYRQTLGQGPEFLTYFQNEAQLEKSRLLSDRFSAERPKGSFSTLEIQRTEQGDSAMYLCASSPDRVQETQYFGPGTRLLVL.

Note on this clonotype: One base away lies a much larger clone, so this may be a sequencing read error. The CDR3 DNA reads as TGCACCAGCAGCTCCCCACAAGACAGGGGGCTCGGGTCCTACAATGAGCAGTTCTTC. The encoded protein is CTSSSPQDRGLGSYNEQFF. The chain combines TRBV5-1 with TRBJ2-1; 10 bases match TRBD1. Germline lookup yields CDR1 SGHRS and CDR2 YFSETQ. The CDR3 is made up of 19 amino acids. Based on the CDR3 plus reference TRBV5-1 and TRBJ2-1, the full variable domain is KAGVTQTPRYLIKTRGQQVTLSCSPISGHRSVSWYQQTPGQGLQFLFEYFSETQRNKGNFPGRFSGRQFSNSRSEMNVSTLELGDSALYLCTSSSPQDRGLGSYNEQFFGPGTRLTVL.

This clonotype appeared a few times. V usage is TRBV10-1 and J usage is TRBJ1-5; tentatively, D is TRBD1 (5 bases). Germline CDR1 and CDR2: WNHNN and SYGVQD (reference sequence). The CDR3 length is 12 residues. Trimming took off 7 bases at V and 7 bases at J, with 11 bases between the two ends. CDR3 region: CASNRTRQPQHF. Here the CDR3 DNA reads TGCGCCAGCAATAGGACAAGGCAGCCCCAGCATTTT.

This clonotype occurred many times. The V call is TRBV7-2, the J call TRBJ2-1; TRBD1 matches at 8 bases. Germline V gives CDR1 SGHTA, CDR2 FQGNSA. The CDR3 spans 15 residues. The ends lost 5 bases at V and 4 bases at J; junction bases unmatched: 7. The chain's CDR3 is CASSPGQGPYNEQFF. In DNA form, the CDR3 reads TGTGCCAGCAGCCCAGGACAGGGCCCATACAATGAGCAGTTCTTC.

This clonotype was recorded at least ten times. J is TRBJ1-6 and V is TRBV6-5, with D maybe TRBD1 (6 bases). Trimming stripped 2 bases from V and 5 bases from J, with 13 bases between. Per germline, CDR1 MNHEY and CDR2 SVGAGI. CDR3 size: 16 residues. The CDR3 nucleotides are TGTGCCAGCAGTTACGGAGGGGGACGGAATAATTCACCCCTCCACTTT. Translation: CASSYGGGRNNSPLHF.

This clonotype was seen at least ten times. V gene TRBV12-3 or TRBV12-4 combines with J gene TRBJ2-1; D is undetermined. This CDR3 is 12 amino acids long. Trimming stripped 4 bases from V and 15 bases from J, with 16 bases between. Here the CDR3 DNA reads TGTGCCAGCAGTTGGGGTAGCCCTCGTCCGTTCTTC. Translating it yields CASSWGSPRPFF.

This clonotype was observed many times. This chain links TRBV24-1 with TRBJ2-2, with D perhaps matching TRBD1 (5 bases). CDR3 size: 16 residues. Trimming cost V 1 base and J 6 bases, with 14 bases left between them. CDR1 is KGHDR, CDR2 SFDVKD, per germline. The CDR3: CATSDFPDSSPGELFF. CDR3 DNA sequence: TGTGCCACCAGTGATTTCCCTGACAGTTCACCCGGGGAGCTGTTTTTT.

The sample holds many counts of this clonotype. J is TRBJ1-6 and V is TRBV20-1, with 7 bases matching TRBD1. The CDR3 runs 15 residues. Trimming cost V 5 bases and J 7 bases; bases outside gene matches: 11. Germline-derived CDR1 and CDR2 are DFQATT and SNEGSKA (reference sequence). The CDR3: CSADRVVDRNSPLHF. The CDR3 region has the DNA TGCAGTGCTGACAGGGTAGTTGATCGGAATTCACCCCTCCACTTT.

This clonotype has ten or more counts. The CDR3 here is CSAREPVLARTQYF. CDR3 coding DNA: TGCAGTGCTAGAGAACCCGTACTAGCGCGCACGCAGTATTTT. V usage is TRBV20-1 and J usage is TRBJ2-3; 7 nucleotides line up with TRBD2. J gave up 9 bases and V 0 bases, and 9 bases lay outside the gene matches. There are 14 residues in the CDR3. CDR1 and CDR2 (germline): DFQATT, SNEGSKA (reference sequence).